Following are 27 T cell receptor beta chains from one sample sequenced in a study of blood T cells in healthy people across ages. Sample-barcoded 5' priming and a J-beta primer mix drove a second PCR of roughly 7 to 11 cycles. TCRdb analysed the 5' RACE reads with MiXCR anew, one entry per CDR3 protein. Of fewer than 950,000 distinct CDR3 sequences detected, less than 70% appear once; the ten largest clones hold roughly two fifths. The sequenced sample was blood. The receptor set was obtained from a man older than 75 in good health.

This chain links TRBV13 with TRBJ1-5; TRBD1 aligns across 8 bases. The CDR3 is 16 amino acids. CDR1 is PRHDT, CDR2 FYEKMQ, per germline (reference sequence). Losses at the gene ends were 2 bases for V and 5 bases for J; bases not matched to a gene: 8. CDR3 region: CASSLSATGGDQPQHF. CDR3 nucleotides: TGTGCCAGCAGCTTATCCGCCACAGGGGGAGATCAGCCCCAGCATTTT.

In this sample, this clonotype turned up a few times. The CDR3 region has the DNA TGTGCCAGCAGCTTGCCGGGCAGGGAAGGTTCACCCCTCCACTTT. This gives the protein CASSLPGREGSPLHF. The chain couples TRBV5-4 to TRBJ1-6, with D possibly being TRBD1 (5 bases). Germline V gives CDR1 SGHNT, CDR2 YYREEE (reference sequence). The CDR3 is made up of 15 amino acids. Deletions cut 1 base from V and 9 bases from J, with 14 bases between.

The J gene is TRBJ1-4, the V gene TRBV2; weak D call: TRBD1 (6 bases). The CDR3 runs 14 residues. V dropped 7 bases and J dropped 1 base, with 10 bases sitting between them. Germline V gene data show CDR1 as SNHLY and CDR2 as FYNNEI. The CDR3 is CASNDRLTNEKLFF. CDR3 nucleotides: TGTGCCAGCAACGACAGGCTAACTAATGAAAAACTGTTTTTT.

In this sample, this clonotype turned up a few times. The chain couples TRBV27 to TRBJ2-5; D is perhaps TRBD2 (5 bases). The CDR3 loop spans 16 amino acids. The V and J ends lost 5 bases and 3 bases respectively, with 19 bases between them. Per germline, CDR1 MNHEY and CDR2 SMNVEV (reference sequence). This chain's CDR3 is CASSLSAGTRKETQYF. The CDR3 bases are TGTGCCAGCAGTCTCTCTGCGGGCACCAGAAAAGAGACCCAGTACTTC.

The V gene is TRBV9, the J gene TRBJ2-7; TRBD1 matches 7 bases. V lost 7 bases and J lost 0; bases outside the gene matches: 1. CDR1 and CDR2 from the germline V gene are SGDLS and YYNGEE. CDR3 length: 12 residues. This CDR3 is CASQGDSYEQYF. The CDR3 coding sequence is TGTGCCAGCCAGGGGGACTCCTACGAGCAGTACTTC. Drawing the rest from reference TRBV9 and TRBJ2-7, the complete variable domain is DSGVTQTPKHLITATGQRVTLRCSPRSGDLSVYWYQQSLDQGLQFLIQYYNGEERAKGNILERFSAQQFPDLHSELNLSSLELGDSALYFCASQGDSYEQYFGPGTRLTVT.

This sequence joins TRBV24-1 and TRBJ1-4, with D hard to call. The CDR3 extends over 15 amino acids. Trimming took 0 bases from V and 10 from J, leaving 14 bases between them. Looked up from germline, CDR1 is KGHDR and CDR2 is SFDVKD. Here the CDR3 DNA reads TGTGCCACCAGTGATTTGCGTCAAGGGCGAGGAAAACTGTTTTTT. Protein: CATSDLRQGRGKLFF.

The rearrangement uses TRBV5-4 and TRBJ2-1; 13 nucleotides match TRBD2. Germline CDR1 reads SGHNT; CDR2 reads YYREEE (reference sequence). The V gene end was trimmed by 4 bases and the J gene end by 4 bases; junction bases not matched to a gene: 5. This CDR3 has 16 residues. The CDR3 is CASSAKTSGGYNEQFF. CDR3 in DNA: TGTGCCAGCAGCGCGAAGACTAGCGGGGGGTACAATGAGCAGTTCTTC. Full variable domain (remainder filled in from reference TRBV5-4 and TRBJ2-1): ETGVTQSPTHLIKTRGQQVTLRCSSQSGHNTVSWYQQALGQGPQFIFQYYREEENGRGNFPPRFSGLQFPNYSSELNVNALELDDSALYLCASSAKTSGGYNEQFFGPGTRLTVL.

The chain is built from TRBV6-4 and TRBJ2-1; unclear D gene. Germline V lookup: CDR1 MRHNA, CDR2 SNTAGT. The CDR3 spans 12 residues. The ends were cut back, 0 bases at V and 10 bases at J, with 7 bases in the middle. In DNA, the CDR3 is TGTGCCAGCAGTGACTCGGGCGCCGAGCAGTTCTTC. The encoded protein is CASSDSGAEQFF.

This clonotype was observed a few times. This chain links TRBV29-1 with TRBJ2-6; D is ambiguous. Germline V gene data show CDR1 as SQVTM and CDR2 as ANQGSEA. The CDR3 length is 14 residues. Between the trimmed V and J ends, which lost 5 bases and 0 bases, there was a span of 8 bases. The CDR3 is CSVSEYSGANVLTF. The CDR3 DNA reads TGCAGCGTTTCCGAATACTCTGGGGCCAACGTCCTGACTTTC.

The chain joins TRBV12-3 or TRBV12-4 to TRBJ2-1, with D hard to call. V dropped 2 bases and J dropped 4 bases, with 9 bases sitting between them. This CDR3 is 14 amino acids long. The CDR3 coding sequence is TGTGCCAGCAGTTTAAGGAGTGGGTACAATGAGCAGTTCTTC. Translating gives CASSLRSGYNEQFF.

The rearrangement joins TRBV18 to TRBJ2-1, with D hard to call. V shed 2 bases and J shed 8 bases, with 16 bases lying between them. The CDR3 runs to 15 residues. Germline CDR1 and CDR2: KGHSH and LQKENI. CDR3 nucleotides: TGTGCCAGCTCACCATTGAATTCTTTCGTGGATGAGCAGTTCTTC. This encodes CASSPLNSFVDEQFF.

Relative to its sample, this clonotype is medium-sized. This chain links TRBV25-1 with TRBJ1-4; D is uncertain. CDR1 and CDR2 from the germline V gene are MGHDK and SYGVNS. The V and J ends lost 2 bases and 3 bases respectively, with 10 bases between them. The CDR3 runs to 15 residues. The CDR3 sequence: CASSEQGPSNEKLFF. CDR3 DNA: TGTGCCAGCAGTGAACAAGGACCTTCTAATGAAAAACTGTTTTTT. The full variable domain, rest sourced from reference TRBV25-1 and TRBJ1-4, is EADIYQTPRYLVIGTGKKITLECSQTMGHDKMYWYQQDPGMELHLIHYSYGVNSTEKGDLSSESTVSRIRTEHFPLTLESARPSHTSQYLCASSEQGPSNEKLFFGSGTQLSVL.

This clonotype was recorded many times. V and J are TRBV20-1 and TRBJ2-1; 9 bases are shared with TRBD2. CDR1 DFQATT and CDR2 SNEGSKA come from the germline V gene (reference sequence). There are 16 residues in the CDR3. V shed 6 bases and J 9 bases; nucleotides not matched to a gene: 18. CDR3 nucleotides: TGCAGTGCCGTATGGCTAGCGGGCGGGAGGGCAGGTGAGCAGTTCTTC. Its translation is CSAVWLAGGRAGEQFF.

The chain is built from TRBV6-2 or TRBV6-3 and TRBJ1-2; D perhaps matches TRBD1 (6 bases). The CDR3 loop spans 12 amino acids. Deletions cut 8 bases from V and 2 bases from J, with 9 bases between. Germline V lookup: CDR1 MNHEY, CDR2 SVGEGT. CDR3 in amino acids: CASLQGNYGYTF. For the CDR3, the DNA is TGTGCCAGCTTACAGGGAAACTATGGCTACACCTTC.

The chain carries TRBV20-1 and TRBJ2-1, with TRBD1 matching over 7 bases. Trimming took 6 bases from V and 0 from J; bases not matched to a gene: 8. This CDR3 contains 15 residues. Germline-derived CDR1 and CDR2 are DFQATT and SNEGSKA (reference sequence). The CDR3 DNA sequence: TGCAGTGCCATTGGACAGGCCCTCTCCTACAATGAGCAGTTCTTC. Amino acids: CSAIGQALSYNEQFF.

This clonotype occurred a few times. This chain uses TRBV7-2 with TRBJ2-3; TRBD2 matches at 9 bases. Germline CDR1 and CDR2: SGHTA and FQGNSA. V lost 6 bases and J lost 0; bases outside the gene matches: 7. The CDR3 extends over 16 amino acids. CDR3 sequence reads: CASRSPSGASTDTQYF. CDR3 nucleotides: TGTGCCAGCAGGTCCCCTAGCGGGGCTAGCACAGATACGCAGTATTTT.

This CDR3 reads CASSQNSGQGYGYTF. The CDR3 nucleotides are TGTGCCAGCTCACAGAACTCGGGACAGGGCTATGGCTACACCTTC. The chain uses TRBV18 and TRBJ1-2; 9 nucleotides match TRBD1. Germline values: CDR1 KGHSH, CDR2 LQKENI. V was pared by 4 bases and J by 4 bases, with 7 bases of the junction left unmatched. This CDR3 spans 15 amino acids.

This clonotype has a handful of counts. J is TRBJ2-4 and V is TRBV5-1, with TRBD2 matching 7 bases. This CDR3 is built from 14 residues. Trimming took 0 bases from V and 13 from J; bases not matched to a gene: 10. Germline V lookup: CDR1 SGHRS, CDR2 YFSETQ. The CDR3 DNA reads TGCGCCAGCAGCTTGGATGGGTTCCGGGGGGAGCAGTACTTC. This sequence encodes CASSLDGFRGEQYF. Complete variable domain (other parts from reference TRBV5-1 and TRBJ2-4): KAGVTQTPRYLIKTRGQQVTLSCSPISGHRSVSWYQQTPGQGLQFLFEYFSETQRNKGNFPGRFSGRQFSNSRSEMNVSTLELGDSALYLCASSLDGFRGEQYFGAGTRLSVL.

There are a few counts of this clonotype. The chain is built from TRBV5-1 and TRBJ2-5; TRBD2 is a possible D gene (6 bases). The CDR3 length is 14 residues. Germline V gene lookup returns CDR1 SGHRS and CDR2 YFSETQ. V shed 5 bases and J shed 5 bases, with 16 bases lying between them. The CDR3 DNA follows: TGCGCCAGCAGGGCTAGCGTGAGGTTGGAGACCCAGTACTTC. This encodes CASRASVRLETQYF. Using reference TRBV5-1 and TRBJ2-5 for the parts outside the CDR3, the full variable domain is KAGVTQTPRYLIKTRGQQVTLSCSPISGHRSVSWYQQTPGQGLQFLFEYFSETQRNKGNFPGRFSGRQFSNSRSEMNVSTLELGDSALYLCASRASVRLETQYFGPGTRLLVL.

The rearrangement links TRBV7-9 to TRBJ2-5; 13 bases line up with TRBD2. The V gene end was trimmed by 6 bases and the J gene end by 5 bases; junction bases not matched to a gene: 9. CDR3 length: 16 amino acids. Germline CDR1 SEHNR, CDR2 FQNEAQ (reference sequence). This CDR3 reads CASRSDPGLAGETQYF. The CDR3 DNA reads TGTGCCAGCAGGTCTGATCCGGGACTAGCGGGGGAGACCCAGTACTTC.

V and J are TRBV7-2 and TRBJ2-7; no firm D call. V was cut by 0 bases and J by 5 bases, with 11 bases left in between. The CDR3 totals 14 residues. Per germline, CDR1 SGHTA and CDR2 FQGNSA. CDR3 in DNA: TGTGCCAGCAGCTTAGCGCTGGCTGTAAACGAGCAGTACTTC. This sequence encodes CASSLALAVNEQYF.

This clonotype came up a few times. The chain links TRBV21-1 to TRBJ2-7; TRBD1, the table's D call, was not compared with the DNA. TRBV21-1 is an annotated pseudogene. The CDR3 consists of 17 residues. DNA for the CDR3: TGTGCCAGCAGCCCACCCCGAGGAGGACAGAAAAGATACGAGCAGTACTTC. Translated, it gives CASSPPRGGQKRYEQYF.

This chain uses TRBV28 with TRBJ2-7, with 8 bases matching TRBD1. With 3 bases clipped from V and 3 bases from J, the junction kept 7 bases outside the gene matches. This CDR3 spans 15 amino acids. CDR1 is MDHEN and CDR2 is SYDVKM in the germline V gene. The CDR3 is CASSLAGTGYYEQYF. The DNA for the CDR3 is TGTGCCAGCAGTTTGGCGGGGACAGGCTACTACGAGCAGTACTTC.

V gene TRBV5-1 combines with J gene TRBJ2-1; perhaps D is TRBD1 or TRBD2 (5 bases each). Trimming removed 0 bases from V and 5 bases from J, with 9 bases in between. The CDR3 consists of 14 residues. Germline CDR1 reads SGHRS; CDR2 reads YFSETQ. The CDR3 reads CASSLVLGDNEQFF. CDR3 coding DNA: TGCGCCAGCAGCTTGGTGTTGGGGGACAATGAGCAGTTCTTC.

This clonotype has a count of ten or more. The chain employs TRBV21-1 and TRBJ2-5. TRBV21-1 is a pseudogene. CDR3 length: 13 residues. The CDR3 sequence is CASTIEKWETQYF. CDR3 coding DNA: TGTGCCAGCACCATTGAGAAATGGGAGACCCAGTACTTC.

This clonotype was seen repeatedly, ten times or more. A read error may account for a junction end that differs from germline. The V and J genes are TRBV5-1 and TRBJ1-4; the D gene is possibly TRBD1 (5 bases). The CDR3 contains 14 residues. Germline V gene data show CDR1 as SGHRS and CDR2 as YFSETQ. CDR3 DNA: TGTGCCAGCAGTTTAGGGCAGGGCGGTGAAAAACTGTTTTTT. Encoded protein: CASSLGQGGEKLFF.

The rearrangement links TRBV2 to TRBJ2-3, with 10 bases fitting TRBD2. This CDR3 contains 17 residues. Germline lookup yields CDR1 SNHLY and CDR2 FYNNEI. Germline trimming cut 5 bases from V and 1 base from J; bases unmatched to any gene: 9. Written as DNA, the CDR3 is TGTGCCAGCAGTAGGCAGCGGGAGGGCCGCGGCACAGATACGCAGTATTTT. It is translated as CASSRQREGRGTDTQYF.